The present T cell receptor (beta chain) was sequenced within a study of blood T cell repertoires in COVID-19. Study-wide background: From the United States, Italy and Spain came samples of acute and convalescent COVID-19. The analysed material was cDNA or gDNA that came from T cells, B-cell-depleted T cells, or PBMCs.

This CDR3 comprises 14 residues. The V end lost 0 bases, the J end lost 8 bases, and 13 bases lay between the germline ends. Germline CDR1 and CDR2: SGHAT and FQNNGV. In its sample, this clone was seen a few times. Original processing notes: Amplification with reference gene primers provided the estimates of nucleated cell counts. Sequencing was performed with immunoSEQ multiplex PCR; in TCRdb, only in-frame clones are kept and a portion is missing. V, J and clone size reflect that table, while D and trimming were determined from the DNA. This table holds tens of thousands of clones, less than 85% found once.

Sequencing was done on a sample of peripheral blood. This sequence joins TRBV11-2 and TRBJ1-2; D may be TRBD1 (5 bases). The sequence was obtained from a human donor in a cohort sampled during active COVID-19. The CDR3: CASSLDQDIHGYTF. As DNA, the CDR3 is TGTGCCAGCAGCTTAGATCAGGACATTCACGGCTACACCTTC.